This T cell receptor beta chain was obtained from a study of CD8+ T cells in alopecia areata. As the sequencing template, cDNA was produced by extracting RNA and reverse transcribing it. The repertoire was sequenced with immunoSEQ multiplex PCR; TCRdb's copy has only in-frame clones and lacks some. This table holds about 250,000 clones, over 45% found once. This clone was observed a few times. Treatment here: oral pan-JAK inhibitor, 5-10 mg twice daily. CDR3 length: 16 residues. The germline gives CDR1 LGHNT, CDR2 FRNRAP. The trim removed 5 bases at V and 5 bases at J, leaving 9 bases unmatched. Material: CD4+ T cells sorted from blood, obtained at week 52, from a patient treated with tofacitinib. The rearrangement links TRBV12-5 to TRBJ2-3; 11 positions match TRBD2. The receptor comes from a human donor with alopecia areata. The CDR3: CASGPQLAGVGDTQYF. The DNA for the CDR3 is TGTGCTAGTGGTCCACAACTAGCGGGGGTTGGAGATACGCAGTATTTT.